This T cell receptor beta chain comes out of a study of T cells in Graves' hyperthyroidism and ophthalmopathy. Study at large: Peripheral blood sampling occurred at initial diagnosis, before any treatment.

Amplified regions were TCR beta CDR3 sequences from RNA transcripts. Researchers ran a first-round RT-PCR on the TCR CDR3 using the HTBI primer set. A single record per CDR3 protein comes from TCRdb applying MiXCR to the multiplex PCR reads. Altogether hundreds of thousands of distinct CDR3 sequences are present, around 13% being singletons, with the ten largest covering around 5.4%. The CDR3 runs to 16 residues. Germline assignment: CDR1 SGHDT and CDR2 YYEEEE. V was cut by 4 bases and J by 2 bases, with 13 bases left in between. Sequences were obtained from blood. The TCR was taken from a woman in her twenties or thirties with Graves' hyperthyroidism that later progressed to Graves' ophthalmopathy. The chain joins TRBV5-6 to TRBJ2-6; D remains ambiguous. The CDR3 spells CASSEELIAGANVLTF. In DNA form, the CDR3 reads TGTGCCAGCAGCGAGGAACTGATCGCTGGGGCCAACGTCCTGACTTTC.